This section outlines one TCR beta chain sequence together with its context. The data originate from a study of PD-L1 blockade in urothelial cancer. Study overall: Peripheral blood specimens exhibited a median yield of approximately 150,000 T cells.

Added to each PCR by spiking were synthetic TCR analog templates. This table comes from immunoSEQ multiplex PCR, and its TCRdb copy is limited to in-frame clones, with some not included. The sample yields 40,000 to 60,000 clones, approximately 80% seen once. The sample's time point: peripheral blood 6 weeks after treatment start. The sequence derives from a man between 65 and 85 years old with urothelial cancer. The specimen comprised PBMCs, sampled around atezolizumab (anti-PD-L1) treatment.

This CDR3 reads CASSLLQGADEKLFF. CDR3 sequence (DNA): TGTGCCAGCAGCTTACTACAGGGGGCTGATGAAAAACTGTTTTTT. V gene TRBV5-5 combines with J gene TRBJ1-4, with TRBD1 matching 9 bases. CDR1 is SGHKS, CDR2 YYEKEE, per germline (reference sequence). This CDR3 comprises 15 residues. J gave up 6 bases and V 2 bases, and 5 bases lay outside the gene matches.